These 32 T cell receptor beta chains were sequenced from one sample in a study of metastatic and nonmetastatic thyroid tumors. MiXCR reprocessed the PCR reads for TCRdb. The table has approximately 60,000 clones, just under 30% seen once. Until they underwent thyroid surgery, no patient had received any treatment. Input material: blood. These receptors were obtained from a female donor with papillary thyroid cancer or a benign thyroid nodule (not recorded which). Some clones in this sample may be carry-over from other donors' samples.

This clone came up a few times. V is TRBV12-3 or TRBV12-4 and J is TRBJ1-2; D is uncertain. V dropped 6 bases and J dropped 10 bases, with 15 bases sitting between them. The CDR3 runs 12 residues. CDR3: CASRTPGSSYTF. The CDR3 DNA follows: TGTGCCAGCAGAACCCCCGGGTCCTCCTACACCTTC.

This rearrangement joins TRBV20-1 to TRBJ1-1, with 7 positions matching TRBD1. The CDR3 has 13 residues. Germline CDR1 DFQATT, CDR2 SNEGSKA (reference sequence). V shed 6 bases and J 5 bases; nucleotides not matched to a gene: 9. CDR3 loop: CSARDRAGTEAFF. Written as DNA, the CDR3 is TGCAGTGCACGTGACAGGGCAGGGACTGAAGCTTTCTTT.

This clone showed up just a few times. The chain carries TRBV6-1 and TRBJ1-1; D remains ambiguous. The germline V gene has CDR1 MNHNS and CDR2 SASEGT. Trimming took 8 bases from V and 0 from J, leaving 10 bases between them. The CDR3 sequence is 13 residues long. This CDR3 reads CASFPPLNTEAFF. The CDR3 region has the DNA TGTGCCAGCTTTCCCCCCCTGAACACTGAAGCTTTCTTT.

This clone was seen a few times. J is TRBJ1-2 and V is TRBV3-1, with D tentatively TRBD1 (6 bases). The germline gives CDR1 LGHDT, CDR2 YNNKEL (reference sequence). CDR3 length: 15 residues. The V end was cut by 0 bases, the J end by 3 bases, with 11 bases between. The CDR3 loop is CASSQDQNRDYGYTF. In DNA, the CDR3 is TGTGCCAGCAGCCAAGATCAGAACAGGGACTATGGCTACACCTTC.

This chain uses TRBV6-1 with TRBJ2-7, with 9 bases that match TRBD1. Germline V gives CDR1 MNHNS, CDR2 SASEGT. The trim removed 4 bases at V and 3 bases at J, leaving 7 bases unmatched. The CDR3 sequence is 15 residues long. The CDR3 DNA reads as TGTGCCAGCAGTGTGACAGGGGGACTGCGCTACGAGCAGTACTTC. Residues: CASSVTGGLRYEQYF.

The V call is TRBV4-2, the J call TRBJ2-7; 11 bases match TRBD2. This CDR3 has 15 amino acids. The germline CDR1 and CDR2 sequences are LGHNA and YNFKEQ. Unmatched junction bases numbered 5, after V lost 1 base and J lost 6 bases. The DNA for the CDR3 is TGTGCCAGCAGCCAAGTGACTAGCGGGGCACCCGAGCAGTACTTC. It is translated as CASSQVTSGAPEQYF.

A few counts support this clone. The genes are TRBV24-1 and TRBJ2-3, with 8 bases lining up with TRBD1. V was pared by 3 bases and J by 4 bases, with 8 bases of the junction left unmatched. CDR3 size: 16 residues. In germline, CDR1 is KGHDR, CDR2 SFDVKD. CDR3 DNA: TGTGCCACCAGTGATCCGACAGGGGTGTCCGCAGATACGCAGTATTTT. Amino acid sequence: CATSDPTGVSADTQYF.

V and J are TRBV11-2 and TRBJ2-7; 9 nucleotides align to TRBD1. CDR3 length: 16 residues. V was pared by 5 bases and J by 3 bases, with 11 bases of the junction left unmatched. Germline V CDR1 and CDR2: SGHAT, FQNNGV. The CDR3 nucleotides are TGTGCCAGCAGCCCCGGGACAGGGATACAAGGCTACGAGCAGTACTTC. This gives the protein CASSPGTGIQGYEQYF.

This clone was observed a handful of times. The CDR3 here is CASSIRDGELGGYTF. CDR3 DNA: TGTGCCAGCAGCATCCGGGACGGTGAATTGGGGGGCTACACCTTC. V gene TRBV7-2 combines with J gene TRBJ1-2, with D maybe TRBD1 (5 bases). CDR3 length: 15 amino acids. From germline, CDR1 is SGHTA and CDR2 FQGNSA. The V and J ends lost 5 bases and 8 bases respectively, with 21 bases between them.

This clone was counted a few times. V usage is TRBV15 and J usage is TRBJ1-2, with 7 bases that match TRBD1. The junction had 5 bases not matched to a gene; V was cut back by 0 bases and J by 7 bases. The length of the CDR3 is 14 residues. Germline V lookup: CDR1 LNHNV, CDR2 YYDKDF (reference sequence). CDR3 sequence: CATSRDGRGGGYTF. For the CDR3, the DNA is TGTGCCACCAGCAGAGACGGCAGGGGGGGTGGCTACACCTTC.

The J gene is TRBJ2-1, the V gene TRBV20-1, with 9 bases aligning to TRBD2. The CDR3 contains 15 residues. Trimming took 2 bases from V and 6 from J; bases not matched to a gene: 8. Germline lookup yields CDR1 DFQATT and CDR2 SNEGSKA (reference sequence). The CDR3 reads CSARPLAGPINEQFF. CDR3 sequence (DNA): TGCAGTGCTAGACCTCTAGCGGGGCCCATCAATGAGCAGTTCTTC.

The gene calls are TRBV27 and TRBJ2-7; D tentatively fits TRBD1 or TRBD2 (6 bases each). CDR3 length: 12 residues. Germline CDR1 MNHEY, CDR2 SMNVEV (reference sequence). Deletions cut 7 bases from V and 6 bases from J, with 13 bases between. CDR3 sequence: CASKPGAGEQYF. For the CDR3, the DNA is TGTGCCAGCAAGCCGGGGGCGGGCGAGCAGTACTTC.

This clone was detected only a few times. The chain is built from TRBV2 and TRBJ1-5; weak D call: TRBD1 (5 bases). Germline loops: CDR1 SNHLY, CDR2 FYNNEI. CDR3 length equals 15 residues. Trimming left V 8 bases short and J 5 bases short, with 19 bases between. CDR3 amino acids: CASLLRRGGDQPQHF. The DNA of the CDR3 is TGTGCCAGCCTCCTGCGGCGGGGAGGGGATCAGCCCCAGCATTTT.

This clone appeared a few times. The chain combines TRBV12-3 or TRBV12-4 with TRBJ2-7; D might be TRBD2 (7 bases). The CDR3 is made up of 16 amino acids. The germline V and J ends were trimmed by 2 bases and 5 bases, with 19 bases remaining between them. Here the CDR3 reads CASSLRGRAYAHEQYF. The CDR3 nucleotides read TGTGCCAGCAGTTTAAGGGGGAGGGCCTACGCCCACGAGCAGTACTTC.

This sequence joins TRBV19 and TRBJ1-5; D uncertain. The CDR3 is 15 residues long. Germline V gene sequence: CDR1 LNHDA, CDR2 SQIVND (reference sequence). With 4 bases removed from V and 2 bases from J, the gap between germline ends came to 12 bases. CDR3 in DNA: TGTGCCAGTAGTACCCAGTTTGGGGGCAATCAGCCCCAGCATTTT. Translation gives CASSTQFGGNQPQHF.

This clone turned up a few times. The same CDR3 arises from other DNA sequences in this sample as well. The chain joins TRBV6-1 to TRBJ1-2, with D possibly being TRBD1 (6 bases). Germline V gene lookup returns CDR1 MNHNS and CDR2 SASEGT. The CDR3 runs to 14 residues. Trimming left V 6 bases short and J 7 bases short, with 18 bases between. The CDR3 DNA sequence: TGTGCCAGCAGACCCCGAAGACAGGCTTTTGGCTACACCTTC. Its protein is CASRPRRQAFGYTF.

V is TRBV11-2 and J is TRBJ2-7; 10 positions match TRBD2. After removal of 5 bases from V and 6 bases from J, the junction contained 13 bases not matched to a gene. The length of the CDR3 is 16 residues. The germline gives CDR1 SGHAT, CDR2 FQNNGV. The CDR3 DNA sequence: TGTGCCAGCAGCGACACCCTACAGCGGGGGGGCCGCGAGCAGTACTTC. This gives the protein CASSDTLQRGGREQYF. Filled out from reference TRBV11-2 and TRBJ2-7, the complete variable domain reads EAGVAQSPRYKIIEKRQSVAFWCNPISGHATLYWYQQILGQGPKLLIQFQNNGVVDDSQLPKDRFSAERLKGVDSTLKIQPAKLEDSAVYLCASSDTLQRGGREQYFGPGTRLTVT.

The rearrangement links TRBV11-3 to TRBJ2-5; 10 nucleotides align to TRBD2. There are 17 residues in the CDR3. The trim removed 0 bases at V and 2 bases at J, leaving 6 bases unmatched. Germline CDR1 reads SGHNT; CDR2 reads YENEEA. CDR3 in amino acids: CASSLDRASGSQETQYF. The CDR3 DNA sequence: TGTGCCAGCAGCTTAGATCGGGCTAGCGGGAGTCAAGAGACCCAGTACTTC. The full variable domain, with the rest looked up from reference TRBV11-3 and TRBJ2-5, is EAGVVQSPRYKIIEKKQPVAFWCNPISGHNTLYWYLQNLGQGPELLIRYENEEAVDDSQLPKDRFSAERLKGVDSTLKIQPAELGDSAVYLCASSLDRASGSQETQYFGPGTRLLVL.

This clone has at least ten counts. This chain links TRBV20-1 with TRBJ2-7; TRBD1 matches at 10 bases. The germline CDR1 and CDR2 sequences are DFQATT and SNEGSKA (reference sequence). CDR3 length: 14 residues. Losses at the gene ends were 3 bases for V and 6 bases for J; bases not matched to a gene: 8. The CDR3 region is CSARRGTGVSEQYF. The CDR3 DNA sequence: TGCAGTGCTAGGAGGGGGACAGGGGTTAGCGAGCAGTACTTC.

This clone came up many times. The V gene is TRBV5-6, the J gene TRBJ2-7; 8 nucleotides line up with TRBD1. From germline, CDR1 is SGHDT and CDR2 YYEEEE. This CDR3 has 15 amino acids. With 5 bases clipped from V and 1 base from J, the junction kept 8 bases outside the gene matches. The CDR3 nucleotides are TGTGCCAGCAGACAGACAGGGGAAGTTTCCTACGAGCAGTACTTC. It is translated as CASRQTGEVSYEQYF. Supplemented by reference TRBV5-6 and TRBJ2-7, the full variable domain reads DAGVTQSPTHLIKTRGQQVTLRCSPKSGHDTVSWYQQALGQGPQFIFQYYEEEERQRGNFPDRFSGHQFPNYSSELNVNALLLGDSALYLCASRQTGEVSYEQYFGPGTRLTVT.

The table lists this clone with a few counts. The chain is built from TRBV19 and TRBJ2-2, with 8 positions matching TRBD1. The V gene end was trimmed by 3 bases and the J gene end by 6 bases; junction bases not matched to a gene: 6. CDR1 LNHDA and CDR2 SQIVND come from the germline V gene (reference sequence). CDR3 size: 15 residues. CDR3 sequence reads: CASSISGGNAGELFF. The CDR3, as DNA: TGTGCCAGTAGTATTTCAGGGGGCAACGCCGGGGAGCTGTTTTTT.

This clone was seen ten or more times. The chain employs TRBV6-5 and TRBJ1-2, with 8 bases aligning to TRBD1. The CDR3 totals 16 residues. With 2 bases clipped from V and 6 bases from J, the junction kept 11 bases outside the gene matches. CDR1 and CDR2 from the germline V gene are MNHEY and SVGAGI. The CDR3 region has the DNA TGTGCCAGCAGTTACCGGAAAGACGACAGGGGCCATGGCTACACCTTC. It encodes CASSYRKDDRGHGYTF.

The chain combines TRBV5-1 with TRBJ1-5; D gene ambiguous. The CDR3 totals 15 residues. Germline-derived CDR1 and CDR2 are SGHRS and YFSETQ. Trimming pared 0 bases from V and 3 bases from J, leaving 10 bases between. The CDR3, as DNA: TGCGCCAGCAGCTTGGGGGCGGGTCTCAATCAGCCCCAGCATTTT. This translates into CASSLGAGLNQPQHF.

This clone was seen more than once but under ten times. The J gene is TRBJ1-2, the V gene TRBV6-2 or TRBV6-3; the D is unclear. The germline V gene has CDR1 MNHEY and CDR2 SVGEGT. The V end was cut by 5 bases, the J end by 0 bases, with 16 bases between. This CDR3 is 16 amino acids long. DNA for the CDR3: TGTGCCAGCAGTACATCCGGGGTACATGCTAACTATGGCTACACCTTC. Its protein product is CASSTSGVHANYGYTF.

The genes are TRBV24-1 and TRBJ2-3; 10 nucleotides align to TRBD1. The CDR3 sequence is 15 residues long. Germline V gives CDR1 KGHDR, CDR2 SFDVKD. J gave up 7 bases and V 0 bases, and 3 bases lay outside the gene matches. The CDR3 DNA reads TGTGCCACCAGTGATTTGGGACAGGGGGGATATACGCAGTATTTT. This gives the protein CATSDLGQGGYTQYF.

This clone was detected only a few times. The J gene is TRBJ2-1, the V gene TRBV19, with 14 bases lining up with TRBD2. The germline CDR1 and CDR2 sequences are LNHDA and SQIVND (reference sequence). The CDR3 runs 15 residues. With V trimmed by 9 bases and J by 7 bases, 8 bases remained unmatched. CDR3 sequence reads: CASQTSGRASNEQFF. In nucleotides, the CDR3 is TGTGCCAGCCAGACTAGCGGGAGGGCCTCAAATGAGCAGTTCTTC. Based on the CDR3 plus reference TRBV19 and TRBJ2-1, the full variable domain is DGGITQSPKYLFRKEGQNVTLSCEQNLNHDAMYWYRQDPGQGLRLIYYSQIVNDFQKGDIAEGYSVSREKKESFPLTVTSAQKNPTAFYLCASQTSGRASNEQFFGPGTRLTVL.

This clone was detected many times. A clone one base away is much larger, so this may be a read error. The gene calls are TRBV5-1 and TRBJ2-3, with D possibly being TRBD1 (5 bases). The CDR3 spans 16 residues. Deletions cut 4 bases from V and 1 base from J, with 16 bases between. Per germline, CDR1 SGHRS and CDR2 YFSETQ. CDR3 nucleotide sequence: TGCGCCAGCAGCCCAGGCAGGGCTAGATGCACAGATACGCAGTATTTT. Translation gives CASSPGRARCTDTQYF.

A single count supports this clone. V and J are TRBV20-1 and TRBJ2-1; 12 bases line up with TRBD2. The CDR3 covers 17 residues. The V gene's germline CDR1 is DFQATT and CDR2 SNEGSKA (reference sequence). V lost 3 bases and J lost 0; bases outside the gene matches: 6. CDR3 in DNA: TGCAGTGCTAGGACTAGCGGGGGCCCCCACTCCTACAATGAGCAGTTCTTC. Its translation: CSARTSGGPHSYNEQFF.

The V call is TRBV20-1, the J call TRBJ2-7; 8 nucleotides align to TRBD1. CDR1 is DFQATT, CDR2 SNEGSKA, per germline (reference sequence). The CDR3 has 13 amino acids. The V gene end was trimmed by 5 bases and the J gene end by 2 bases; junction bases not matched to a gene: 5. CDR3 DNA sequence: TGCAGTGCTCCACGGACAGGGACCTACGAGCAGTACTTC. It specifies CSAPRTGTYEQYF.

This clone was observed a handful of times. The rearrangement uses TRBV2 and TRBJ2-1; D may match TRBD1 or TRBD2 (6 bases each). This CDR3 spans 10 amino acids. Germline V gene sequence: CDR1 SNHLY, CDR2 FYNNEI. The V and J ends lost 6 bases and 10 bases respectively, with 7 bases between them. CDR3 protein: CASSGGEQFF. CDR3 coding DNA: TGTGCCAGCAGCGGGGGCGAGCAGTTCTTC.

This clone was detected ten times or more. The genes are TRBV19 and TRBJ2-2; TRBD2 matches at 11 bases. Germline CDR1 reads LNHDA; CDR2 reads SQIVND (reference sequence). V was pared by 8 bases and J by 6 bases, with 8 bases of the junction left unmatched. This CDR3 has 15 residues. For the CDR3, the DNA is TGTGCCAGTCTGCCCACTAGCGGGAGTTCCGGGGAGCTGTTTTTT. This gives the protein CASLPTSGSSGELFF.

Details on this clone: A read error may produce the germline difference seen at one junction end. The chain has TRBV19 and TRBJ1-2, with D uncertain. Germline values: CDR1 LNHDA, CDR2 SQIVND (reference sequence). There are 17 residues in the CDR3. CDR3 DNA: TGTGCCAGTAGTAATTCGCTACTCGGCAGCTCTAACTATGGCTACACGTTC. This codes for CASSNSLLGSSNYGYTF. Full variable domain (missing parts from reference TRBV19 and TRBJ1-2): DGGITQSPKYLFRKEGQNVTLSCEQNLNHDAMYWYRQDPGQGLRLIYYSQIVNDFQKGDIAEGYSVSREKKESFPLTVTSAQKNPTAFYLCASSNSLLGSSNYGYTFGSGTRLTVV.